The rows below give T cell receptor beta chains drawn from one sample of a study of T cells after yellow fever vaccination. TCRdb re-derived calls from the 5' RACE reads in MiXCR, one entry per CDR3 protein. Here the sample spans about 58,000 distinct CDR3 sequences, approximately 6.9% being singletons. The sequencing here drew on CD8+ T cells sorted from PBMCs, taken on the day of the first yellow fever vaccination. These receptors all stem from a man aged 18 to 30 who received the YFV17D yellow fever vaccine. Both conserved end residues are part of each CDR3. The D gene is left open where the match is weak. Clone size, where shown, is once, few, many, or a class for clones that have expanded.

j_gene: TRBJ2-7
v_gene: TRBV18
abundance: few
d_gene: -
CDR3nt: TGTGCCAGCTCACCCCGCCAGGAGGCGGGCGAGCAGTACTTC
CDR3aa: CASSPRQEAGEQYF

j_gene: TRBJ2-7
v_gene: TRBV5-6
abundance: few
d_gene: TRBD1
CDR3nt: TGTGCCAGCAGACCAATCCGACAGGGGTTGGTCTACGAGCAGTACTTC
CDR3aa: CASRPIRQGLVYEQYF

j_gene: TRBJ2-5
v_gene: TRBV7-2
abundance: few
d_gene: -
CDR3nt: TGTGCCAGCAGCTTATGGGGGCAGGCACTGGGGGAGACCCAGTACTTC
CDR3aa: CASSLWGQALGETQYF

j_gene: TRBJ2-3
v_gene: TRBV7-2
abundance: once
d_gene: -
CDR3nt: TGTGCCAGCAGCCCCCGGGTAGTCAGGGCAGATACGCAGTATTTT
CDR3aa: CASSPRVVRADTQYF

j_gene: TRBJ2-1
v_gene: TRBV5-1
abundance: many
d_gene: -
CDR3nt: TGCGCCAGCAGCTACGGACAGAGCTCCTACAATGAGCAGTTCTTC
CDR3aa: CASSYGQSSYNEQFF

j_gene: TRBJ2-7
v_gene: TRBV2
abundance: -
d_gene: -
CDR3nt: TGTGCCAGCAGTGAAGTCGACAGTTTCCACGAGCAGTACTTC
CDR3aa: CASSEVDSFHEQYF

j_gene: TRBJ2-5
v_gene: TRBV29-1
abundance: -
d_gene: TRBD2
CDR3nt: TGCAGCGTTGAATTGCGGGGGGGCTTAGAGACCCAGTACTTC
CDR3aa: CSVELRGGLETQYF

j_gene: TRBJ2-7
v_gene: TRBV5-1
abundance: many
d_gene: -
CDR3nt: TGCGCCAGCAGCTTCCGGGGGCCCTACGAGCAGTACTTC
CDR3aa: CASSFRGPYEQYF

j_gene: TRBJ2-1
v_gene: TRBV5-1
abundance: -
d_gene: -
CDR3nt: TGCGCCAGCAGCCAGGGAGCGCTTATTCGGGATGAGCAGTTCTTC
CDR3aa: CASSQGALIRDEQFF

j_gene: TRBJ2-3
v_gene: TRBV12-3/TRBV12-4
abundance: few
d_gene: -
CDR3nt: TGTGCCAGCAGTCCCGCGACAGCCACCCATACGCAGTATTTT
CDR3aa: CASSPATATHTQYF

j_gene: TRBJ1-2
v_gene: TRBV7-9
abundance: few
d_gene: -
CDR3nt: TGTGCCAGCAGCTTGGAGGGAGGTGCTGGCTACACCTTC
CDR3aa: CASSLEGGAGYTF

j_gene: TRBJ2-6
v_gene: TRBV13
abundance: few
d_gene: -
CDR3nt: TGTGCCAGCAGCTCCTTCAGCTCTGGGGCCAACGTCCTGACTTTC
CDR3aa: CASSSFSSGANVLTF

j_gene: TRBJ2-3
v_gene: TRBV9
abundance: -
d_gene: -
CDR3nt: TGTGCCAGCAGCGTAGAGGAGCGGGGCACAGATACGCAGTATTTT
CDR3aa: CASSVEERGTDTQYF

j_gene: TRBJ2-5
v_gene: TRBV5-4
abundance: few
d_gene: -
CDR3nt: TGTGCCAGCAGCCTAGGGGTGGTGGAGACCCAGTACTTC
CDR3aa: CASSLGVVETQYF

j_gene: TRBJ1-5
v_gene: TRBV21-1
abundance: many
d_gene: -
CDR3nt: TGTGCCAGCAGCAAAAGGGGGCTCGACACCGATCAGCCCCAGCATTTT
CDR3aa: CASSKRGLDTDQPQHF

j_gene: TRBJ1-1
v_gene: TRBV6-4
abundance: -
d_gene: -
CDR3nt: TGTGCCAGCAGTGATAAGGTCGCCATTAGGGACACTGAAGCTTTCTTT
CDR3aa: CASSDKVAIRDTEAFF

j_gene: TRBJ1-1
v_gene: TRBV27
abundance: many
d_gene: TRBD1
CDR3nt: TGTGCCAGCAGTTTAACCCTGACAGGGATCACTGAAGCTTTCTTT
CDR3aa: CASSLTLTGITEAFF

j_gene: TRBJ2-7
v_gene: TRBV6-5
abundance: many
d_gene: -
CDR3nt: TGTGCCAGCAGTTACTCCGGACCTAACTCCTACGAGCAGTACTTC
CDR3aa: CASSYSGPNSYEQYF

j_gene: TRBJ2-5
v_gene: TRBV27
abundance: -
d_gene: -
CDR3nt: TGTGCCAGCAGCTTGGAGCGGACCCAGTACTTC
CDR3aa: CASSLERTQYF

j_gene: TRBJ1-5
v_gene: TRBV12-3/TRBV12-4
abundance: -
d_gene: -
CDR3nt: TGTGCCAGCAGTCCGGACACTACCCAGCCCCAGCATTTT
CDR3aa: CASSPDTTQPQHF

j_gene: TRBJ2-5
v_gene: TRBV20-1
abundance: -
d_gene: -
CDR3nt: TGCAGTGCTAACCACCGGGACTGGCAAGAGACCCAGTACTTC
CDR3aa: CSANHRDWQETQYF

j_gene: TRBJ1-2
v_gene: TRBV9
abundance: many
d_gene: -
CDR3nt: TGTGCCAGCAGCGTAGAATGGAGGGCGGATGGCTACACCTTC
CDR3aa: CASSVEWRADGYTF

j_gene: TRBJ2-7
v_gene: TRBV7-4
abundance: many
d_gene: TRBD2
CDR3nt: TGTGCCAGCAGCTTAGGAGGGGAGGGCGAGCAGTACTTC
CDR3aa: CASSLGGEGEQYF

j_gene: TRBJ2-3
v_gene: TRBV5-4
abundance: -
d_gene: -
CDR3nt: TGTGCCAGCAGCGTCCGGGCCCTACCCGAAGATACGCAGTATTTT
CDR3aa: CASSVRALPEDTQYF

j_gene: TRBJ2-6
v_gene: TRBV7-2
abundance: -
d_gene: -
CDR3nt: TGTGCCAGCAGCTTACGCTTGGGCGTGGGGGCCAACGTCCTGACTTTC
CDR3aa: CASSLRLGVGANVLTF

j_gene: TRBJ1-4
v_gene: TRBV9
abundance: -
d_gene: -
CDR3nt: TGTGCCAGCAGCGTAGCGGCCTCCGCAGGGTCTAATGAAAAACTGTTTTTT
CDR3aa: CASSVAASAGSNEKLFF

j_gene: TRBJ2-2
v_gene: TRBV29-1
abundance: many
d_gene: -
CDR3nt: TGCAGCGCGCGGACAGTCAACACCGGGGAGCTGTTTTTT
CDR3aa: CSARTVNTGELFF

j_gene: TRBJ2-3
v_gene: TRBV7-9
abundance: many
d_gene: TRBD2
CDR3nt: TGTGCCAGCAGCTTAGGGACTAGCGGGAGCACAGATACGCAGTATTTT
CDR3aa: CASSLGTSGSTDTQYF

j_gene: TRBJ1-4
v_gene: TRBV20-1
abundance: many
d_gene: TRBD1
CDR3nt: TGCAGTGCTAGAAAAGACAGGGTCGGTTCGAGGGCTAATGAAAAACTGTTTTTT
CDR3aa: CSARKDRVGSRANEKLFF

j_gene: TRBJ1-1
v_gene: TRBV5-4
abundance: few
d_gene: -
CDR3nt: TGTGCCAGCACCTACGGGGGGGCCGCTGAAGCTTTCTTT
CDR3aa: CASTYGGAAEAFF

j_gene: TRBJ1-2
v_gene: TRBV29-1
abundance: many
d_gene: -
CDR3nt: TGCAGCGCCCGCCGGCAGGGAGTCTGGAGGAACTATGGCTACACCTTC
CDR3aa: CSARRQGVWRNYGYTF

j_gene: TRBJ2-2
v_gene: TRBV9
abundance: few
d_gene: -
CDR3nt: TGTGCCAGCAGCCCCCGTTCCCGGACGAACACCGGGGAGCTGTTTTTT
CDR3aa: CASSPRSRTNTGELFF